This passage covers 9 T cell receptor beta chains from one sample sequenced in a study of lymphopenia after photon versus proton radiotherapy. Measured with immunoSEQ multiplex PCR; TCRdb has only the in-frame clones, and not every one. The profile shows around 66,000 clones, around 85% of them singletons. Sequencing was performed on peripheral blood, taken from a patient treated with photon-based radiotherapy. These receptors originate from a man in his forties with gastric cancer.

This clone showed up just once. This rearrangement joins TRBV10-3 to TRBJ2-7, with D unclear. Germline CDR1 is ENHRY and CDR2 is SYGVKD. CDR3 length: 10 amino acids. V was pared by 7 bases and J by 11 bases, with 12 bases between. The CDR3 DNA reads as TGTGCCATCAATACCCACCCGGAGTACTTC. Encoded protein: CAINTHPEYF.

The V and J genes are TRBV7-6 and TRBJ1-4; the D is unclear. Germline V gene sequence: CDR1 SGHVS, CDR2 FNYEAQ. The CDR3 runs 13 residues. Deletions cut 2 bases from V and 7 bases from J, with 8 bases between. The CDR3 bases are TGTGCCAGCAGCTTAAGACGATTTGAAAAACTGTTTTTT. Translated: CASSLRRFEKLFF.

The chain is built from TRBV2 and TRBJ2-2; 8 positions agree with TRBD2. The V segment lost 6 bases and the J segment 7 bases; nucleotides outside the gene matches: 13. Germline CDR1 SNHLY, CDR2 FYNNEI. This CDR3 is 16 amino acids long. The CDR3 is CASSQESGGAGGELFF. CDR3 nucleotide sequence: TGTGCCAGCAGCCAAGAAAGCGGGGGTGCCGGCGGGGAGCTGTTTTTT.

The chain has TRBV18 and TRBJ2-3; a possible D gene is TRBD2 (5 bases). The V gene lost 3 bases and the J gene lost 5 bases, with 9 bases spanning the gap. Germline CDR1 KGHSH, CDR2 LQKENI. There are 13 residues in the CDR3. CDR3 in amino acids: CASSPTTQDTQYF. In nucleotides, the CDR3 is TGTGCCAGCTCACCGACTACACAAGATACGCAGTATTTT.

The chain carries TRBV2 and TRBJ1-1, with D uncertain. CDR1 is SNHLY and CDR2 is FYNNEI in the germline V gene. V gave up 5 bases and J gave up 0 bases, with 10 bases separating them. The CDR3 contains 14 residues. In DNA form, the CDR3 reads TGTGCCAGCAGTCCCCGGTTCCTGAACACTGAAGCTTTCTTT. The encoded protein is CASSPRFLNTEAFF.

This clone was found a few times. The chain is built from TRBV30 and TRBJ1-5; no firm D call. The CDR3 spans 13 residues. Germline lookup yields CDR1 GTSNPN and CDR2 SVGIG (reference sequence). V was pared by 3 bases and J by 8 bases, with 14 bases between. The CDR3 DNA follows: TGTGCCTGGAGGGAGACCGAGTATGAGCCCCAGCATTTT. This encodes CAWRETEYEPQHF.

This sequence joins TRBV30 and TRBJ1-1; the match to TRBD1 covers 10 bases. The CDR3 is 14 amino acids. Per the germline V gene, CDR1 is GTSNPN and CDR2 is SVGIG (reference sequence). V gave up 5 bases and J gave up 0 bases; unmatched junction bases: 3. The DNA of the CDR3 is TGTGCCTGGGACAGGGGGCTGATGAACACTGAAGCTTTCTTT. As protein: CAWDRGLMNTEAFF. Full variable domain (remainder filled in from reference TRBV30 and TRBJ1-1): SQTIHQWPATLVQPVGSPLSLECTVEGTSNPNLYWYRQAAGRGLQLLFYSVGIGQISSEVPQNLSASRPQDRQFILSSKKLLLSDSGFYLCAWDRGLMNTEAFFGQGTRLTVV.

The genes are TRBV19 and TRBJ1-2; D is unresolved. The CDR3 has 14 residues. Germline V CDR1 and CDR2: LNHDA, SQIVND (reference sequence). Trimming cost V 3 bases and J 5 bases, with 13 bases left between them. The DNA for the CDR3 is TGTGCCAGTAGTATCACTCCCGGGCCATATGGCTACACCTTC. Translated: CASSITPGPYGYTF. The full variable domain, its missing parts supplied by reference TRBV19 and TRBJ1-2, is DGGITQSPKYLFRKEGQNVTLSCEQNLNHDAMYWYRQDPGQGLRLIYYSQIVNDFQKGDIAEGYSVSREKKESFPLTVTSAQKNPTAFYLCASSITPGPYGYTFGSGTRLTVV.

For this clone: The same CDR3 also results from other DNA sequences found in this sample. J is TRBJ2-2 and V is TRBV7-2; TRBD1 agrees at 8 bases. The CDR3 totals 15 residues. V gave up 5 bases and J gave up 0 bases; unmatched junction bases: 2. Germline loops: CDR1 SGHTA, CDR2 FQGNSA. CDR3 protein: CASSPGGANTGELFF. Here the CDR3 DNA reads TGTGCCAGCAGCCCAGGGGGCGCGAACACCGGGGAGCTGTTTTTT.